This entry describes one TCR beta chain. What it recognizes is unknown. Trimming shortened V by 8 bases and J by 2 bases, and 10 bases separated the two germline ends. The CDR3 has 12 amino acids. From germline, CDR1 is MNHNY and CDR2 SVGAGI (reference sequence). This record comes from a study of radiotherapy plus CTLA-4 blockade in lung cancer. Points from the study as a whole: Once radiotherapy plus ipilimumab had been given, TCR clones derived from tumor expanded in blood.

Profiling relied on immunoSEQ multiplex PCR, and the TCRdb table lists in-frame clones only, not all of them. The sample holds 60,000 to 85,000 clones, 70% to 90% seen once. This TCR was sampled from a human donor with non-small cell lung cancer who had stable disease on radiotherapy plus ipilimumab. Sequences were derived from peripheral blood, sampled from a patient treated with radiotherapy plus ipilimumab. The chain uses TRBV6-6 and TRBJ2-7; D possibly uses TRBD1 or TRBD2 (5 bases each). This CDR3 reads CASRDHTYEQYF. The CDR3 DNA is TGTGCCAGCCGGGACCACACCTACGAGCAGTACTTC.